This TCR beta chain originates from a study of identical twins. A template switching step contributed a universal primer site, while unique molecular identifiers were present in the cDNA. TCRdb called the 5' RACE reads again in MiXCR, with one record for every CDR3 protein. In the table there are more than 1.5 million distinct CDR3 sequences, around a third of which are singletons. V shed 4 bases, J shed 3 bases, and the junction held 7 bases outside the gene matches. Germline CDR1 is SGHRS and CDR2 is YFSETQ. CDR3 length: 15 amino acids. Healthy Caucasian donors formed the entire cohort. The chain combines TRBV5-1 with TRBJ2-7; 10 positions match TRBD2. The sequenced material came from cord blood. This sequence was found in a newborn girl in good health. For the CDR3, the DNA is TGCGCCAGCAGCGGCGCCGCTAGCGGGAGCTACGAGCAGTACTTC. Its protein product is CASSGAASGSYEQYF.